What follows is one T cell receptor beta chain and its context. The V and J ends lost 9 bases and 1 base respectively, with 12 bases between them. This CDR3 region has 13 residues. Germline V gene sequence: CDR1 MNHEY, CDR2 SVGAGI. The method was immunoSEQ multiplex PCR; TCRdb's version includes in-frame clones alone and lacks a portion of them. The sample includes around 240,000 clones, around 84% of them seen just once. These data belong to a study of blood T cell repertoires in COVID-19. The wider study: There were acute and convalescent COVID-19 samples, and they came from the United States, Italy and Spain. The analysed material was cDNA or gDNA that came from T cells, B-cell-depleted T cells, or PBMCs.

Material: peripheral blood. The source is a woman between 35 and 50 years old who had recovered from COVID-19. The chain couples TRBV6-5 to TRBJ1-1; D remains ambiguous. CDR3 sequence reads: CASRRSRNTEAFF. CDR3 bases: TGTGCCAGTCGGCGGTCTCGGAACACTGAAGCTTTCTTT.